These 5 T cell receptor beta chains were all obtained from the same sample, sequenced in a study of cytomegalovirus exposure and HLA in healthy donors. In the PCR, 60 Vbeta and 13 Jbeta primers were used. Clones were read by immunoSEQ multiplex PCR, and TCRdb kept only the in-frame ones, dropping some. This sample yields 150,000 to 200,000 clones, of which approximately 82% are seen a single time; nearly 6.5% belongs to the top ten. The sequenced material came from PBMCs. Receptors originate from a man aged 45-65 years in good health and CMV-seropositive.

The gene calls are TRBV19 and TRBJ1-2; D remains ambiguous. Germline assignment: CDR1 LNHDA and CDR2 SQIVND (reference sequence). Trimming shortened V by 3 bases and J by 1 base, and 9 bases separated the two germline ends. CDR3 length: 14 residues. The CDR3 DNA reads TGTGCCAGTAGTATTCCCCGGGATAACTATGGCTACACCTTC. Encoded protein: CASSIPRDNYGYTF. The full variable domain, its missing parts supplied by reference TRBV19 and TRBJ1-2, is DGGITQSPKYLFRKEGQNVTLSCEQNLNHDAMYWYRQDPGQGLRLIYYSQIVNDFQKGDIAEGYSVSREKKESFPLTVTSAQKNPTAFYLCASSIPRDNYGYTFGSGTRLTVV.

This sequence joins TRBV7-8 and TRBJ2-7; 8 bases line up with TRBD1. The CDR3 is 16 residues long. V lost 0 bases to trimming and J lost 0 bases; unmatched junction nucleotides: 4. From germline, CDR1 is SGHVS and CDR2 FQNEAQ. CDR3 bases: TGTGCCAGCAGCTTAGCGCACAGGGGGGACTCCTACGAGCAGTACTTC. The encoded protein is CASSLAHRGDSYEQYF. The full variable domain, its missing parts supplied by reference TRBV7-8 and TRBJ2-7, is GAGVSQSPRYKVAKRGQDVALRCDPISGHVSLFWYQQALGQGPEFLTYFQNEAQLDKSGLPSDRFFAERPEGSVSTLKIQRTQQEDSAVYLCASSLAHRGDSYEQYFGPGTRLTVT.

The CDR3 loop reads CASKGDLGGGANTEAFF. DNA for the CDR3: TGTGCCAGTAAGGGAGATCTAGGGGGGGGAGCGAACACTGAAGCTTTCTTT. The chain uses TRBV28 and TRBJ1-1, with D perhaps matching TRBD1 (6 bases). The CDR3 has 17 amino acids. Germline CDR1 MDHEN, CDR2 SYDVKM. Trimming pared 9 bases from V and 1 base from J, leaving 24 bases between.

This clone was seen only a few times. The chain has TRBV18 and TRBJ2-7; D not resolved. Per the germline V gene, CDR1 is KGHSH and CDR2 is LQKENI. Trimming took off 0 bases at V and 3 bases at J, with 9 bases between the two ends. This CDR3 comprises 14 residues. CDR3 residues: CASSPPSKSYEQYF. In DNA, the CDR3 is TGTGCCAGCTCACCACCGAGCAAAAGCTACGAGCAGTACTTC. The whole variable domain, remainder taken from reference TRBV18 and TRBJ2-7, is NAGVMQNPRHLVRRRGQEARLRCSPMKGHSHVYWYRQLPEEGLKFMVYLQKENIIDESGMPKERFSAEFPKEGPSILRIQQVVRGDSAAYFCASSPPSKSYEQYFGPGTRLTVT.

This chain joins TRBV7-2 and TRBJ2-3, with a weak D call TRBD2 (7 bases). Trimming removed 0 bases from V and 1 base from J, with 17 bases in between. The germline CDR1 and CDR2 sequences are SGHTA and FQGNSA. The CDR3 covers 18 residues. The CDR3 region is CASSLAGGKGHRTDTQYF. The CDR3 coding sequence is TGTGCCAGCAGCTTAGCGGGAGGGAAGGGACACCGCACAGATACGCAGTATTTT.